This TCR beta chain was obtained from a study of type 1 regulatory T cells. For this clonotype: Its antigen is unknown.

TCRdb re-called the reads with MiXCR, one entry per CDR3 protein. This table has about 68,000 distinct CDR3 sequences, around 60% appearing once. The receptor's source is a human donor in good health. The sequenced material came from cultured T cells, either the whole culture or a sorted T cell fraction (not recorded which). The subset denotes: Tr1-enriched cell product generated in vitro against host alloantigens.

CDR3 region: CASGLVHTRDQPQHF. The CDR3 coding sequence is TGTGCTAGTGGTTTGGTACATACACGCGATCAGCCCCAGCATTTT. The chain employs TRBV12-5 and TRBJ1-5, with D hard to call. Trimming cost V 0 bases and J 5 bases, with 11 bases left between them. The CDR3 covers 15 residues. Germline CDR1 is LGHNT and CDR2 is FRNRAP. The full variable domain, its missing parts supplied by reference TRBV12-5 and TRBJ1-5, is DARVTQTPRHKVTEMGQEVTMRCQPILGHNTVFWYRQTMMQGLELLAYFRNRAPLDDSGMPKDRFSAEMPDATLATLKIQPSEPRDSAVYFCASGLVHTRDQPQHFGDGTRLSIL.